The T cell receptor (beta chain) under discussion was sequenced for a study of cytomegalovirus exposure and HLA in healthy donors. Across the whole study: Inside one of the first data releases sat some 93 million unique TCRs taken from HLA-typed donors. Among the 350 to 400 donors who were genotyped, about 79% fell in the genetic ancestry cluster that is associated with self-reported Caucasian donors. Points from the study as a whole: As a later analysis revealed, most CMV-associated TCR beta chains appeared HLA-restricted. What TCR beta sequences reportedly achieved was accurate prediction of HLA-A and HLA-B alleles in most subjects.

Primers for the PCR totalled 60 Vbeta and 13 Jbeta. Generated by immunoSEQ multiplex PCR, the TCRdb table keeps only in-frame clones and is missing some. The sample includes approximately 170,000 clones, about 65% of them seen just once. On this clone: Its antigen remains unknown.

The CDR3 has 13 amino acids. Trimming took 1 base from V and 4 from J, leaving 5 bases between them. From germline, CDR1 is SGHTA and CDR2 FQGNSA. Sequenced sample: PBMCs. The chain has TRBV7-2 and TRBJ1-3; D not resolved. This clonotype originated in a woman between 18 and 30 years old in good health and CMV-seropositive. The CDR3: CASSLGQGNTIYF. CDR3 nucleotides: TGTGCCAGCAGCTTAGGCCAGGGAAACACCATATATTTT. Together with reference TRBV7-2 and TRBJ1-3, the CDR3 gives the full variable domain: GAGVSQSPSNKVTEKGKDVELRCDPISGHTALYWYRQSLGQGLEFLIYFQGNSAPDKSGLPSDRFSAERTGGSVSTLTIQRTQQEDSAVYLCASSLGQGNTIYFGEGSWLTVV.